This T cell receptor beta chain appears in the sequencing data of a study of shared clonotypes between healthy human individuals. Study-wide context: The cohort had two women and a few men, ages 18 to 49.

Every one of the donors was a Caucasian adult that lived in Nashville, Tennessee. V lost 2 bases, J lost 0 bases, and 4 bases stayed unmatched. The germline CDR1 and CDR2 sequences are GTSNPN and SVGIG (reference sequence). The length of the CDR3 is 16 residues. Unsorted PBMC DNA went through sequencing on ten immunoSEQ deep assay plates. Original processing methods: Filtering of immunoSEQ junctional sequences could not match full-length read filtering. Clones were read by immunoSEQ multiplex PCR, and TCRdb kept only the in-frame ones, dropping some. The V and J calls and clone size are taken from that table; D and trimming were inferred from the DNA. The sample yields around 500,000 clones, around 80% seen once.

The chain uses TRBV30 and TRBJ2-3; 11 positions match TRBD2. Sequenced sample: PBMCs. This clonotype was obtained from a woman aged 40 to 55 in good health. Some clones in this sample may be carry-over from other donors' samples. The CDR3 protein is CAWSPGTSGSTDTQYF. For the CDR3, the DNA is TGTGCCTGGAGTCCAGGGACTAGCGGTAGCACAGATACGCAGTATTTT.